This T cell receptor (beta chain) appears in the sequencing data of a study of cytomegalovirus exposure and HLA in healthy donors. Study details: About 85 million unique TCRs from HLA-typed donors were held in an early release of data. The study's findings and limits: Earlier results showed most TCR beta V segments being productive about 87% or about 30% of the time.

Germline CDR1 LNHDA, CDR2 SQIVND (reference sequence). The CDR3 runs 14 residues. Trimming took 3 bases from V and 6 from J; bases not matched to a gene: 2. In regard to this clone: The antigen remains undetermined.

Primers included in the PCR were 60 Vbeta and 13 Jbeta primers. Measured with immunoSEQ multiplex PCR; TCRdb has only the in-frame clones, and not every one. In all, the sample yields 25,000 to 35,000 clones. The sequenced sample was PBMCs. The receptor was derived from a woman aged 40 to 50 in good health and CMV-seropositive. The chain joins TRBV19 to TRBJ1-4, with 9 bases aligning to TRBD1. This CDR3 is CASSMGQGDEKLFF. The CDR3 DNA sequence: TGTGCCAGTAGTATGGGACAGGGCGATGAAAAACTGTTTTTT.